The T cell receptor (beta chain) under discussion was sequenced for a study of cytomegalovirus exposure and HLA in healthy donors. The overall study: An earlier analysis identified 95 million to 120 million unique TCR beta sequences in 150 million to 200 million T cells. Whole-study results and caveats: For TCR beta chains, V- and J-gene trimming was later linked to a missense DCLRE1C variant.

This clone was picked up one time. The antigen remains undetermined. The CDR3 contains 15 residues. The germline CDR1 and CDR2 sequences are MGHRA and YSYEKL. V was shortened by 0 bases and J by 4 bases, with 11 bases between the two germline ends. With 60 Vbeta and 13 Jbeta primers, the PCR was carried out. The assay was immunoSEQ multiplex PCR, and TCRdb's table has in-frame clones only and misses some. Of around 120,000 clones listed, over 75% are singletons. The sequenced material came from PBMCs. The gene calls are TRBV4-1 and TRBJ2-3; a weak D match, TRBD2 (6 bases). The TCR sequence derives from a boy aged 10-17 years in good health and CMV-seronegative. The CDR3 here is CASSQDPSGADTQYF. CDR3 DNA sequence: TGCGCCAGCAGCCAAGATCCCTCGGGGGCAGATACGCAGTATTTT.